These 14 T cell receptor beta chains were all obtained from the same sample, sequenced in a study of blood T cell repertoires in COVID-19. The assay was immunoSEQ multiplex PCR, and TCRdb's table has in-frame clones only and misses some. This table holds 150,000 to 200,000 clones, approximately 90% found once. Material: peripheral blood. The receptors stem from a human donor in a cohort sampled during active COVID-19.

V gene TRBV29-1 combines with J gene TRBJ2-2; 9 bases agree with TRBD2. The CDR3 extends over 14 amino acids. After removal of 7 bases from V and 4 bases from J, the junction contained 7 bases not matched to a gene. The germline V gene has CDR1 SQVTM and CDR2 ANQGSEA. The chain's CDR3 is CSARGTSPTGELFF. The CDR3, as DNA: TGCAGCGCCCGAGGGACTAGCCCCACCGGGGAGCTGTTTTTT.

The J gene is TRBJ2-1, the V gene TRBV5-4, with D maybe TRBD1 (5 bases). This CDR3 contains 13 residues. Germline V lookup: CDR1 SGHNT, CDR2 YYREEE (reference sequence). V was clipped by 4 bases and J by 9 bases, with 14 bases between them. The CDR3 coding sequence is TGTGCCAGCAGCCCGGGTCGGACAATTGAGCAGTTCTTC. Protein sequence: CASSPGRTIEQFF.

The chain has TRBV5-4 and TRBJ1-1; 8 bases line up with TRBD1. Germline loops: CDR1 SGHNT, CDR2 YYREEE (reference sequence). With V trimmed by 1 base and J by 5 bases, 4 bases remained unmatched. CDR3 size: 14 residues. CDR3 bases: TGTGCCAGCAGCTTGCAGGGGGCAGGGACTGAAGCTTTCTTT. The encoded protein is CASSLQGAGTEAFF.

The CDR3 DNA reads TGTGCCTGGAGTGGTAGATGGGGCAGGGGGACTTCCTTCACGTACCAAGAGACCCAGTACTTC. This sequence encodes CAWSGRWGRGTSFTYQETQYF. This chain uses TRBV30 with TRBJ2-5; possibly TRBD1 for D (7 bases). The CDR3 runs 21 residues. V shed 1 base and J shed 0 bases, with 30 bases lying between them. The germline V gene encodes CDR1 GTSNPN and CDR2 SVGIG (reference sequence).

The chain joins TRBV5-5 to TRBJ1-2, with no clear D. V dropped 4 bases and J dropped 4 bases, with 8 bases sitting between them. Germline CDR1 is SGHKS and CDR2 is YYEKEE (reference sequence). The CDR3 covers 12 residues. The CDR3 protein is CASSPRSYGYTF. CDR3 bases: TGTGCCAGCAGCCCGAGAAGCTATGGCTACACCTTC. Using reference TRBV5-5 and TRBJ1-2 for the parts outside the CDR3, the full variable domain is DAGVTQSPTHLIKTRGQQVTLRCSPISGHKSVSWYQQVLGQGPQFIFQYYEKEERGRGNFPDRFSARQFPNYSSELNVNALLLGDSALYLCASSPRSYGYTFGSGTRLTVV.

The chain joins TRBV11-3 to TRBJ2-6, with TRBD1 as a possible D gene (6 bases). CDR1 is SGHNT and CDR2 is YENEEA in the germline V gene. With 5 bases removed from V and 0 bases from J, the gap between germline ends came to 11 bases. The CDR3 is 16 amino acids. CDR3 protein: CASSPQGRSGANVLTF. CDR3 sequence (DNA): TGTGCCAGCAGCCCGCAGGGGCGCTCTGGGGCCAACGTCCTGACTTTC.

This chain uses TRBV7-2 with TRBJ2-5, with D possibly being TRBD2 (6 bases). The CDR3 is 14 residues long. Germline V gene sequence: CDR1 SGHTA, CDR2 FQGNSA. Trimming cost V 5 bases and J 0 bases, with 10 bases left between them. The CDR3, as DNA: TGTGCCAGCAGCCCGGGGGTTTACCAAGAGACCCAGTACTTC. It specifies CASSPGVYQETQYF.

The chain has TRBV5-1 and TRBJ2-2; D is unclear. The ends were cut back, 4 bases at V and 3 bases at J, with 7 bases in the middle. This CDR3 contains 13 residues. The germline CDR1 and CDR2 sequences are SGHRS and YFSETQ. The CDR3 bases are TGCGCCAGCAGCCCACGGGACACCGGGGAGCTGTTTTTT. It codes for CASSPRDTGELFF.

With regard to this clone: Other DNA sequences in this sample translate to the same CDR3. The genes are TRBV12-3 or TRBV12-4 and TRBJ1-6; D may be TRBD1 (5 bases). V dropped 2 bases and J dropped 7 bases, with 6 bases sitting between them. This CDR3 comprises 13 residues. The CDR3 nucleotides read TGTGCCAGCAGTTTAAGGGGCAATTCACCCCTCCACTTT. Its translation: CASSLRGNSPLHF.

CDR3 amino acids: CASRGQGDSYEQYF. In DNA form, the CDR3 reads TGCGCCAGTCGCGGACAGGGTGATAGCTACGAGCAGTACTTC. This rearrangement joins TRBV5-1 to TRBJ2-7; 8 bases map to TRBD1. The germline V gene encodes CDR1 SGHRS and CDR2 YFSETQ. Losses at the gene ends were 8 bases for V and 3 bases for J; bases not matched to a gene: 10. CDR3 length: 14 residues.

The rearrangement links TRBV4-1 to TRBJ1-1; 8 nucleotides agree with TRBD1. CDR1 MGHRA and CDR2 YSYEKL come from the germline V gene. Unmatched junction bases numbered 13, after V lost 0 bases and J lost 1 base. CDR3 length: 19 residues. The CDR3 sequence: CASSQEAPGGLKTNTEAFF. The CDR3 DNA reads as TGCGCCAGCAGCCAAGAGGCCCCAGGGGGCTTAAAAACGAACACTGAAGCTTTCTTT.

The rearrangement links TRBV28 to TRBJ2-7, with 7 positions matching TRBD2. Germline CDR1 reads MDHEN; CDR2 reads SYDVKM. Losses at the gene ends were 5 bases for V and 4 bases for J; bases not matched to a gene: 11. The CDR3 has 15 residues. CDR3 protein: CASSLSGTPRYEQYF. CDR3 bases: TGTGCCAGCAGTCTGAGCGGGACCCCAAGGTACGAGCAGTACTTC.

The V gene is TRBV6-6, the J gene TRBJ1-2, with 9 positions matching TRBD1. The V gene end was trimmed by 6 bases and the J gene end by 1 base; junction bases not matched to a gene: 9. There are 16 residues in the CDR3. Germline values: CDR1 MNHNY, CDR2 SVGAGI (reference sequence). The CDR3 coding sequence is TGTGCCAGCAGGGGAGGACAGGGGCGCGATAACTATGGCTACACCTTC. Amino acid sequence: CASRGGQGRDNYGYTF.

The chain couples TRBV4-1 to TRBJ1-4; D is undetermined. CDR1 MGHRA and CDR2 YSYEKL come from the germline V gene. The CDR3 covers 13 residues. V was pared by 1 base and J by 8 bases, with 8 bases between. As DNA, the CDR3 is TGCGCCAGCAGCCAAGCGCGGCAAGAAAAACTGTTTTTT. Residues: CASSQARQEKLFF.